What follows are 21 T cell receptor beta chains derived from one specimen sequenced in a study of blood T cells in healthy people across ages. Then a second PCR, running about 7 to 11 cycles, was carried out with a sample-barcoded 5' primer and a J-beta primer mix. One entry per CDR3 protein, called by TCRdb with MiXCR from the 5' RACE reads. The data contain hundreds of thousands of distinct CDR3 sequences, roughly 64% of them singletons. Sequenced: blood. Receptors were obtained from a man aged 25-40 years in good health.

The chain has TRBV12-3 or TRBV12-4 and TRBJ1-2; D call uncertain. Trimming removed 2 bases at V and 3 bases at J, with 13 bases between. This CDR3 is built from 15 residues. CDR3 bases: TGTGCCAGCAGTTTATCTCCGGAGGTATACTATGGCTACACCTTC. Protein: CASSLSPEVYYGYTF.

The genes are TRBV28 and TRBJ2-4; TRBD1 matches 9 bases. The DNA end is a closer match to TRBJ2-7, so the J assignment may be wrong. The germline CDR1 and CDR2 sequences are MDHEN and SYDVKM. This CDR3 spans 16 amino acids. CDR3 sequence: CASSFGTGTGSYEQYF. For the CDR3, the DNA is TGTGCCAGCAGTTTCGGAACCGGGACAGGGTCCTACGAGCAGTACTTC.

This chain uses TRBV20-1 with TRBJ1-1, with a weak D call TRBD1 (5 bases). Between the trimmed V and J ends, which lost 5 bases and 3 bases, there was a span of 13 bases. CDR1 is DFQATT and CDR2 is SNEGSKA in the germline V gene (reference sequence). The CDR3 contains 13 residues. CDR3 sequence reads: CSAPPGGDTEAFF. The CDR3 DNA sequence: TGCAGTGCTCCCCCCGGGGGGGACACTGAAGCTTTCTTT.

This clonotype has only a few counts. The rearrangement links TRBV7-9 to TRBJ1-6; D is uncertain. CDR1 and CDR2 from the germline V gene are SEHNR and FQNEAQ (reference sequence). Trimming left V 6 bases short and J 5 bases short, with 11 bases between. CDR3 length equals 14 residues. CDR3 region: CASSPGGHNSPLHF. The CDR3 DNA reads as TGTGCCAGCAGTCCCGGCGGGCATAATTCACCCCTCCACTTT.

The J gene is TRBJ2-7, the V gene TRBV4-3; no reliable D call. The DNA end is more similar to TRBJ2-4, so the J call may be wrong. CDR1 and CDR2 from the germline V gene are LGHNA and YSLEER. The CDR3 has 14 residues. The CDR3 region has the DNA TGCGCCAGCAGCCAAGAGGTGACCTCTCCCATTCAGTACTTC. Encoded protein: CASSQEVTSPIQYF.

V usage is TRBV19 and J usage is TRBJ2-4, with a tentative D call TRBD2 (5 bases). Germline CDR1 reads LNHDA; CDR2 reads SQIVND (reference sequence). Deletions cut 9 bases from V and 3 bases from J, with 12 bases between. The CDR3 has 13 amino acids. CDR3 sequence reads: CASSGRGKNIQYF. DNA of the CDR3: TGTGCCAGCTCTGGACGGGGCAAAAACATTCAGTACTTC.

V usage is TRBV7-2 and J usage is TRBJ2-3; possible D gene TRBD2, 6 bases. The CDR3 totals 16 residues. Germline-derived CDR1 and CDR2 are SGHTA and FQGNSA. The ends were cut back, 7 bases at V and 4 bases at J, with 21 bases in the middle. Here the CDR3 DNA reads TGTGCCAGCACCGTAGGTGGTCCGGGGGTATCAGATACGCAGTATTTT. It translates to CASTVGGPGVSDTQYF.

CDR3: CASSYRSGGDGYTF. DNA for the CDR3: TGTGCCAGCAGTTACCGTTCGGGGGGCGATGGCTACACCTTC. The chain carries TRBV6-6 and TRBJ1-2; D perhaps matches TRBD1 (6 bases). V was shortened by 2 bases and J by 6 bases, with 13 bases between the two germline ends. This CDR3 has 14 residues. Germline V lookup: CDR1 MNHNY, CDR2 SVGAGI (reference sequence).

This clonotype came up a few times. The chain recombines TRBV20-1 with TRBJ2-4; D ambiguous. CDR1 is DFQATT and CDR2 is SNEGSKA in the germline V gene (reference sequence). V lost 4 bases and J 0 bases, leaving 7 bases between the germline ends. This CDR3 region has 13 residues. The CDR3 DNA is TGCAGTGCTATCGAACTAGCCAAAAACATTCAGTACTTC. It encodes CSAIELAKNIQYF.

The rearrangement joins TRBV7-2 to TRBJ2-3; the D call may be TRBD1 or TRBD2 (6 bases each). CDR1 is SGHTA, CDR2 FQGNSA, per germline. V lost 7 bases and J 3 bases, leaving 14 bases between the germline ends. The CDR3 has 14 amino acids. CDR3 region: CASTHRGETDTQYF. CDR3 sequence (DNA): TGTGCCAGCACCCATAGGGGGGAGACAGATACGCAGTATTTT.

J is TRBJ2-7 and V is TRBV11-2; D could derive from TRBD1 or TRBD2 (6 bases each). Trimming removed 6 bases at V and 2 bases at J, with 14 bases between. This CDR3 has 14 residues. Germline lookup yields CDR1 SGHAT and CDR2 FQNNGV. CDR3 DNA: TGTGCCAGCAGACTGGTAGGGGGGCCCTACGAGCAGTACTTC. Encoded protein: CASRLVGGPYEQYF.

The chain has TRBV4-2 and TRBJ1-2; D not certain. Germline V gene sequence: CDR1 LGHNA, CDR2 YNFKEQ. V gave up 1 base and J gave up 8 bases, with 8 bases separating them. CDR3 size: 12 residues. The CDR3 bases are TGTGCCAGCAGCCAAGGCGGAGGGGGCTACACCTTC. Translated, it gives CASSQGGGGYTF.

V is TRBV12-3 or TRBV12-4 and J is TRBJ1-1, with D unclear. V was pared by 8 bases and J by 4 bases, with 17 bases between. This CDR3 contains 14 residues. The CDR3 nucleotides read TGTGCCAGCCATCCCCTGAAAATTAGCACTGAAGCTTTCTTT. Protein product: CASHPLKISTEAFF.

This clonotype was seen once. The V call is TRBV9, the J call TRBJ2-5; tentatively, D is TRBD1 or TRBD2 (5 bases each). Per germline, CDR1 SGDLS and CDR2 YYNGEE. The CDR3 totals 16 residues. Trimming took off 7 bases at V and 4 bases at J, with 23 bases between the two ends. The CDR3 spells CASGWDRTFSGETQYF. CDR3 sequence (DNA): TGTGCCAGCGGTTGGGACCGTACGTTCTCGGGAGAGACCCAGTACTTC.

V and J are TRBV7-9 and TRBJ2-5, with D maybe TRBD1 (6 bases). There are 13 residues in the CDR3. V gave up 6 bases and J gave up 3 bases, with 11 bases separating them. Looked up from germline, CDR1 is SEHNR and CDR2 is FQNEAQ (reference sequence). CDR3: CASRLGGKETQYF. The CDR3, as DNA: TGTGCCAGCAGGCTTGGGGGCAAAGAGACCCAGTACTTC.

The chain links TRBV12-3 or TRBV12-4 to TRBJ2-7; D possibly corresponds to TRBD1 (6 bases). This CDR3 has 16 amino acids. Trimming removed 4 bases from V and 3 bases from J, with 19 bases in between. In nucleotides, the CDR3 is TGTGCCAGCAGTTCAGACCGATTAGCAGGGGACTACGAGCAGTACTTC. Amino acid sequence: CASSSDRLAGDYEQYF.

This clonotype has only one observation. It is likely a read error, because the conserved phenylalanine at the end of the CDR3 is missing. The J gene is TRBJ2-7, the V gene TRBV5-6; 7 bases map to TRBD2. CDR3 size: 14 residues. Germline V lookup: CDR1 SGHDT, CDR2 YYEEEE. The V segment lost 3 bases and the J segment 0 bases; nucleotides outside the gene matches: 3. The CDR3 nucleotides are TGTGCCAGCAGCTACGGACTAGACTCCTACGAGCAGTACCTC. Translated, it gives CASSYGLDSYEQYL.

The rearrangement uses TRBV5-4 and TRBJ2-5; 8 bases agree with TRBD1. The CDR3 spans 15 residues. V was pared by 10 bases and J by 1 base, with 12 bases of the junction left unmatched. Germline V gene data show CDR1 as SGHNT and CDR2 as YYREEE (reference sequence). CDR3: CAGSLAGGVQETQYF. The CDR3 DNA reads TGTGCCGGATCCCTGGCAGGGGGCGTCCAAGAGACCCAGTACTTC.

As to this clonotype: Here the CDR3 omits its conserved ending phenylalanine or tryptophan, so a read error is the likely source. This chain connects TRBV6-2 or TRBV6-3 to TRBJ2-3; weak D call: TRBD2 (5 bases). This CDR3 is built from 17 residues. V dropped 5 bases and J dropped 4 bases, with 22 bases sitting between them. Per the germline V gene, CDR1 is MNHEY and CDR2 is SVGEGT. The CDR3 sequence: CASSLRELGVAADTQYL. Here the CDR3 DNA reads TGTGCCAGCAGTCTTCGCGAACTAGGTGTAGCTGCAGATACGCAGTATCTT.

The chain recombines TRBV7-9 with TRBJ1-6, with TRBD1 identical over 10 bases. The germline CDR1 and CDR2 sequences are SEHNR and FQNEAQ (reference sequence). The ends lost 2 bases at V and 5 bases at J; junction bases unmatched: 3. The CDR3 extends over 16 amino acids. The CDR3: CASSLFGTGDNSPLHF. DNA of the CDR3: TGTGCCAGCAGCTTATTTGGGACAGGGGATAATTCACCCCTCCACTTT.

A word on this clonotype: One base away lies a much larger clone, so this may be a sequencing read error. The V and J genes are TRBV20-1 and TRBJ2-4; possible D gene TRBD2, 6 bases. The closer fit of TRBJ2-5 to the DNA end suggests the J call may be wrong. This CDR3 region has 13 residues. Germline CDR1 DFQATT, CDR2 SNEGSKA (reference sequence). This CDR3 reads CCASYRGTGTQYF. The CDR3, as DNA: TGCTGTGCTAGCTATCGGGGGACTGGGACCCAGTACTTC.